This note documents a single T cell receptor (beta chain) sequence. There are 15 residues in the CDR3. With V trimmed by 1 base and J by 4 bases, 4 bases remained unmatched. Germline V CDR1 and CDR2: LNHDA, SQIVND (reference sequence). All enrollees were roughly 18 to 95 years old and from about two dozen US areas. The sample belongs to a study of blood T cell repertoires in COVID-19. The table came from immunoSEQ multiplex PCR; TCRdb's copy has only in-frame clones and leaves some out. The data show about 320,000 clones, with 80% to 90% seen just once and less than 11% held by the top ten. The sequencing input was PBMCs or T cells enriched from blood (not recorded which). This chain connects TRBV19 to TRBJ1-5, with TRBD1 matching 7 bases. The sequence derives from a woman younger than 35 who had recovered from COVID-19. The CDR3 is CASSIGGGPNQPQHF. The CDR3, as DNA: TGTGCCAGTAGTATAGGAGGGGGCCCGAATCAGCCCCAGCATTTT. Full variable domain (remainder filled in from reference TRBV19 and TRBJ1-5): DGGITQSPKYLFRKEGQNVTLSCEQNLNHDAMYWYRQDPGQGLRLIYYSQIVNDFQKGDIAEGYSVSREKKESFPLTVTSAQKNPTAFYLCASSIGGGPNQPQHFGDGTRLSIL.